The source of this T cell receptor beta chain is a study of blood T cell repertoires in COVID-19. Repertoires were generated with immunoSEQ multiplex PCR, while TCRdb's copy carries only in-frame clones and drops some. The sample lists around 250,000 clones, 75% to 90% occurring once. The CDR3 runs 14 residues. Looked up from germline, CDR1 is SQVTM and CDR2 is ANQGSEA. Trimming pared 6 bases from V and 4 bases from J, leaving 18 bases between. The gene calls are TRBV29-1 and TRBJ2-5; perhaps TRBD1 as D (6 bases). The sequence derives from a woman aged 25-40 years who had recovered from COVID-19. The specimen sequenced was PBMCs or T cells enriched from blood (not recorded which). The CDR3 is CSVAVGASLETQYF. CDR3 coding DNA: TGCAGCGTCGCGGTGGGGGCTAGTTTAGAGACCCAGTACTTC.